This T cell receptor (beta chain) originates from a study of blood T cell repertoires in COVID-19. In the study's own analysis: It was from reference gene primer amplification that nucleated cell counts were estimated. The assay was immunoSEQ multiplex PCR, and TCRdb's table has in-frame clones only and misses some. V, J and clone size are taken as reported in that table, and D and trimming were inferred from the DNA itself. The sample lists over 250,000 clones; roughly four fifths were seen once. Per germline, CDR1 MNHEY and CDR2 SMNVEV (reference sequence). V dropped 5 bases and J dropped 2; count of bases not matched to a gene: 14. The CDR3 is 18 amino acids. Participants spanned ages about 18 to 100 years and resided in about two dozen US areas. Before they entered the study, exposed participants had met a COVID-19 case within 2 weeks.

The chain links TRBV27 to TRBJ2-1; TRBD2 agrees at 8 bases. Sequencing used PBMCs or T cells enriched from blood (not recorded which). This sequence originates from a man aged 35-49 years who had been exposed to COVID-19. DNA for the CDR3: TGTGCCAGCAGTCCCGGCCCCCCTAGCGGGTGGACCTACAATGAGCAGTTCTTC. Its translation is CASSPGPPSGWTYNEQFF.